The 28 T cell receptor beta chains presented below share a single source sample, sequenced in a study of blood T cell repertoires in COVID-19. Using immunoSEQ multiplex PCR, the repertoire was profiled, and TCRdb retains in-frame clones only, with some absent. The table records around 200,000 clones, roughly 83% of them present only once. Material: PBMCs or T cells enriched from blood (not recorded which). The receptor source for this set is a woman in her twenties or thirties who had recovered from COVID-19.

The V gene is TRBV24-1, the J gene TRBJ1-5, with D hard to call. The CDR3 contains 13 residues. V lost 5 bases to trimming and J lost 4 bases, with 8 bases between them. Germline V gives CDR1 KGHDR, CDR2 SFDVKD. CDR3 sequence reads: CATSANLNQPQHF. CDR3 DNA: TGTGCCACCAGTGCGAACTTAAATCAGCCCCAGCATTTT.

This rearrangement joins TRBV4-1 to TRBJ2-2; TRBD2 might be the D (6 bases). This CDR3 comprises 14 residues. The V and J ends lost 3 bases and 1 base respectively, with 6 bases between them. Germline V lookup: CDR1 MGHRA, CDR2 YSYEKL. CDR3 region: CASSQRENTGELFF. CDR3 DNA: TGCGCCAGCAGCCAGCGGGAGAACACCGGGGAGCTGTTTTTT.

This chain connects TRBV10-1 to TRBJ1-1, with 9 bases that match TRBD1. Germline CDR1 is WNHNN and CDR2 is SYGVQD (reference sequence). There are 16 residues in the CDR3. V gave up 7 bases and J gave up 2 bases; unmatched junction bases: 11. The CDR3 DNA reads TGCGCCAGCACCCTGCCCCACAGGGGGCGCAACACTGAAGCTTTCTTT. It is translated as CASTLPHRGRNTEAFF.

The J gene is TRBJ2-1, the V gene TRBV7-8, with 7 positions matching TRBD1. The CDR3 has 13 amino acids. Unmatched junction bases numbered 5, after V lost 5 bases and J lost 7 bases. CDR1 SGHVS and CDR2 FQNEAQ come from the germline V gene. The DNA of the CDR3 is TGTGCCAGCAGCAAACTACAGGGGAATGAGCAGTTCTTC. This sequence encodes CASSKLQGNEQFF.

CDR3 coding DNA: TGTGCCAGCAACACACGAGGCGGGGTCGGTGGCTACACCTTC. This codes for CASNTRGGVGGYTF. The rearrangement links TRBV6-6 to TRBJ1-2; D unclear. CDR1 and CDR2 (germline): MNHNY, SVGAGI (reference sequence). V lost 7 bases and J 7 bases, leaving 19 bases between the germline ends. The CDR3 covers 14 residues.

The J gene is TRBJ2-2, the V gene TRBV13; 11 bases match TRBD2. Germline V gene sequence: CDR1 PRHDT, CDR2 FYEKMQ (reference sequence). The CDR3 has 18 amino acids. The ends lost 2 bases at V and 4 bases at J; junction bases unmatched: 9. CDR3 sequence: CASSLRGLAGTLTGELFF. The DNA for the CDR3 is TGTGCCAGCAGCTTACGTGGACTAGCGGGCACACTCACCGGGGAGCTGTTTTTT. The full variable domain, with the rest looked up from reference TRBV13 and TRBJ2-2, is AAGVIQSPRHLIKEKRETATLKCYPIPRHDTVYWYQQGPGQDPQFLISFYEKMQSDKGSIPDRFSAQQFSDYHSELNMSSLELGDSALYFCASSLRGLAGTLTGELFFGEGSRLTVL.

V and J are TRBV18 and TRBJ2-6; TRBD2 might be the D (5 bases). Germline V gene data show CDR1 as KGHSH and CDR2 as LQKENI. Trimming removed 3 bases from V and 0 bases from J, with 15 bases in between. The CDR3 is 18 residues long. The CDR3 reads CASSPLEGISSGANVLTF. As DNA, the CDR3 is TGTGCCAGCTCACCCCTAGAGGGTATTAGCTCTGGGGCCAACGTCCTGACTTTC. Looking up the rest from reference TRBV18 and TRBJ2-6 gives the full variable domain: NAGVMQNPRHLVRRRGQEARLRCSPMKGHSHVYWYRQLPEEGLKFMVYLQKENIIDESGMPKERFSAEFPKEGPSILRIQQVVRGDSAAYFCASSPLEGISSGANVLTFGAGSRLTVL.

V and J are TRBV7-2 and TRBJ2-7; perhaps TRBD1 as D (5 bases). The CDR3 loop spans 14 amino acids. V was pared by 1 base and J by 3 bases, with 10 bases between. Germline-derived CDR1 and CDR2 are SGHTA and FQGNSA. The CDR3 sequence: CASSLVGQGYEQYF. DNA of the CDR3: TGTGCCAGCAGCTTAGTCGGGCAGGGCTACGAGCAGTACTTC. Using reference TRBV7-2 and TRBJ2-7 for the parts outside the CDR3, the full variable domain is GAGVSQSPSNKVTEKGKDVELRCDPISGHTALYWYRQSLGQGLEFLIYFQGNSAPDKSGLPSDRFSAERTGGSVSTLTIQRTQQEDSAVYLCASSLVGQGYEQYFGPGTRLTVT.

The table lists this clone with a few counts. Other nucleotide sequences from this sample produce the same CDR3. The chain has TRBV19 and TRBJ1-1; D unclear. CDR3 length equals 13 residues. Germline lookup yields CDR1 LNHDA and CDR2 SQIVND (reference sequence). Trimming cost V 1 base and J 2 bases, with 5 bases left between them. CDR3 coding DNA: TGTGCCAGTAGTATAGGCACAAACACTGAAGCTTTCTTT. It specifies CASSIGTNTEAFF.

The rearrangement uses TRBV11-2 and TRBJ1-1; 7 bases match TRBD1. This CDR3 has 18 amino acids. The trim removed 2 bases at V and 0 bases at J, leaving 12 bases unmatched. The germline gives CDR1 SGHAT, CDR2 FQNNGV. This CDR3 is CASSLPRGERMMNTEAFF. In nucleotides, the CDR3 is TGTGCCAGCAGCTTACCCAGGGGGGAGAGGATGATGAACACTGAAGCTTTCTTT. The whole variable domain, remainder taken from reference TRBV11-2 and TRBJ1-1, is EAGVAQSPRYKIIEKRQSVAFWCNPISGHATLYWYQQILGQGPKLLIQFQNNGVVDDSQLPKDRFSAERLKGVDSTLKIQPAKLEDSAVYLCASSLPRGERMMNTEAFFGQGTRLTVV.

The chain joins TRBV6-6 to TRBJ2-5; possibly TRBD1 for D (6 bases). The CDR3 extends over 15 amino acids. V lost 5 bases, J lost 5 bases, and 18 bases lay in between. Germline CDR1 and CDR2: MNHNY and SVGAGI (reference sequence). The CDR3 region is CASSTGQLGGETQYF. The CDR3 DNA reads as TGTGCCAGCAGTACGGGACAACTAGGTGGGGAGACCCAGTACTTC.

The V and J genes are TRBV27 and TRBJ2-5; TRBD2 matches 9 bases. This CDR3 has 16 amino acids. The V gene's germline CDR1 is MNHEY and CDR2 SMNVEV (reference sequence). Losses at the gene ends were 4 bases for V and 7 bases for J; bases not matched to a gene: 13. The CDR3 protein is CASSSPGVAGVGTQYF. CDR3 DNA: TGTGCCAGCAGTTCCCCCGGAGTAGCGGGGGTTGGGACCCAGTACTTC.

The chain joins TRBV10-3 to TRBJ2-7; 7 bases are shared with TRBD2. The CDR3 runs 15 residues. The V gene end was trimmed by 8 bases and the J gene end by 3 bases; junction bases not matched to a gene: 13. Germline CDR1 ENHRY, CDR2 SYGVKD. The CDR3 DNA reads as TGTGCCATCGAGGTCCGCGGGAGACCGCACTACGAGCAGTACGTC. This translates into CAIEVRGRPHYEQYV.

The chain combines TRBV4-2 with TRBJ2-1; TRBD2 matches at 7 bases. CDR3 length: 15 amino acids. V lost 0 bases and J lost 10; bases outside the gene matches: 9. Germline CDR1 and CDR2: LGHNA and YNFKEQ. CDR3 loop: CASSQEVSPAGEQFF. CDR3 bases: TGTGCCAGCAGCCAAGAGGTGAGCCCAGCGGGGGAGCAGTTCTTC.

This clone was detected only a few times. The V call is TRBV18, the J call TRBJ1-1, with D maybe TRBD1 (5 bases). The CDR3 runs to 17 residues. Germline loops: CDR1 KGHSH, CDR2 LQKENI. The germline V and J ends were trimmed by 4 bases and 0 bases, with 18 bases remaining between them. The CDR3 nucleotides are TGTGCCAGCTCACGAGAAGCCGTTGCAGGGCTGAACACTGAAGCTTTCTTT. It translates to CASSREAVAGLNTEAFF.

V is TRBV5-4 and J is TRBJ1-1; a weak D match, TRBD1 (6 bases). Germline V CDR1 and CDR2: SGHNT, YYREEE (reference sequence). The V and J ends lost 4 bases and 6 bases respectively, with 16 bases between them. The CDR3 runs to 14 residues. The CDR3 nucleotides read TGTGCCAGCAGCCTGGACGGGGGGCCGGCTGAAGCTTTCTTT. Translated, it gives CASSLDGGPAEAFF.

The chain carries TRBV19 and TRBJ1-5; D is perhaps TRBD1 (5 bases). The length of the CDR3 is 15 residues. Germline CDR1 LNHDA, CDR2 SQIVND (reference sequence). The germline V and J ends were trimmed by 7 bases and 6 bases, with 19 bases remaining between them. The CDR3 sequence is CASNRWGAGGQPQHF. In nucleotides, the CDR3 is TGTGCCAGTAACAGGTGGGGCGCCGGGGGTCAGCCCCAGCATTTT.

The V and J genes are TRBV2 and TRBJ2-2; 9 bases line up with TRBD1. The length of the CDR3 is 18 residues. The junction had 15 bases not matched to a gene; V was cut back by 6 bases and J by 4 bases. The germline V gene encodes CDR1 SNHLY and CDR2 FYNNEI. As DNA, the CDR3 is TGTGCCAGCAGCCCCATGGGACAGGGTACGAGAGGCACCGGGGAGCTGTTTTTT. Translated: CASSPMGQGTRGTGELFF.

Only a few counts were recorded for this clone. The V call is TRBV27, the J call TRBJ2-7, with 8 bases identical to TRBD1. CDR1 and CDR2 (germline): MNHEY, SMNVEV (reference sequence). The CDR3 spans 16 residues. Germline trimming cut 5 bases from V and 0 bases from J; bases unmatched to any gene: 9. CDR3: CASSPSWTGLSYEQYF. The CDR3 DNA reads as TGTGCCAGCAGTCCAAGCTGGACAGGGCTCTCCTACGAGCAGTACTTC.

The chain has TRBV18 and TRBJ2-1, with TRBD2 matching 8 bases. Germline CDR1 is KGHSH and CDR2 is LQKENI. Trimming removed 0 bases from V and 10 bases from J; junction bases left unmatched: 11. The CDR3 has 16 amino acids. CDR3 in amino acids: CASSPPGRGSYSEQFF. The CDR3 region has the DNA TGTGCCAGCTCACCACCCGGGAGGGGTTCCTATTCCGAGCAGTTCTTC.

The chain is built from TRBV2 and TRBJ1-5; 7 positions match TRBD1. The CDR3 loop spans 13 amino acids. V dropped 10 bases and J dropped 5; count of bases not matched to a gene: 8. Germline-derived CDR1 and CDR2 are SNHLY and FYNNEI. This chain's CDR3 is CATRTGQDQPQHF. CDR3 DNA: TGTGCCACCAGGACAGGTCAAGATCAGCCCCAGCATTTT.

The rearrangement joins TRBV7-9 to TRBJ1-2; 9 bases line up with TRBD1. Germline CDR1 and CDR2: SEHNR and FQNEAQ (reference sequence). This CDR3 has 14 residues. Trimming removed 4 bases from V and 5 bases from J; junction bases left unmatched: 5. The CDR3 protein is CASSYGTGFYGYTF. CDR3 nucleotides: TGTGCCAGCAGCTACGGGACAGGGTTTTATGGCTACACCTTC.

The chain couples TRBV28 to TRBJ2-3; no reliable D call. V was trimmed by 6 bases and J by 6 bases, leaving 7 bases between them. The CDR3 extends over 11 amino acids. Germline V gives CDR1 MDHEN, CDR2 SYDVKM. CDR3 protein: CASSRSDTQYF. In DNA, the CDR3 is TGTGCCAGCAGCCGTTCGGATACGCAGTATTTT.

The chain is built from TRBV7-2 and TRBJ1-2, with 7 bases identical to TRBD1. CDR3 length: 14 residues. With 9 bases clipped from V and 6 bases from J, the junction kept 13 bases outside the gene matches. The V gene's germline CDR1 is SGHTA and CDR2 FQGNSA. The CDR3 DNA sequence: TGTGCCAGTACAACTAGGACAGGAGCTCATGGCTACACCTTC. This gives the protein CASTTRTGAHGYTF. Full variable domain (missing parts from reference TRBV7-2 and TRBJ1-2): GAGVSQSPSNKVTEKGKDVELRCDPISGHTALYWYRQSLGQGLEFLIYFQGNSAPDKSGLPSDRFSAERTGGSVSTLTIQRTQQEDSAVYLCASTTRTGAHGYTFGSGTRLTVV.

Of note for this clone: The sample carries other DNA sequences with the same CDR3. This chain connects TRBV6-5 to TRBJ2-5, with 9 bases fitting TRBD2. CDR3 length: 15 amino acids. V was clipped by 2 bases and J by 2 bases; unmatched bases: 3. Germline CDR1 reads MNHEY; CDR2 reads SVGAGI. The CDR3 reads CASSYGLAGQETQYF. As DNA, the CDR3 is TGTGCCAGCAGTTACGGCCTAGCGGGGCAAGAGACCCAGTACTTC.

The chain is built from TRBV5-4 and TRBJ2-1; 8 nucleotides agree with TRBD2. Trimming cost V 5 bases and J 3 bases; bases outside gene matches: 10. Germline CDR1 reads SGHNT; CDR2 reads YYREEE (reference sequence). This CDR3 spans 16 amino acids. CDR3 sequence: CASSSPAGGNYNEQFF. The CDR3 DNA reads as TGTGCCAGCAGTTCCCCTGCGGGAGGAAACTACAATGAGCAGTTCTTC.

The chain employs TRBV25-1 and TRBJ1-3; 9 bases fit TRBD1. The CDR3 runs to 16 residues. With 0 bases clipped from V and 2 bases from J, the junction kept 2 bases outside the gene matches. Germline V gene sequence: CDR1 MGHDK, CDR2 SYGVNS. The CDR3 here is CASSEYGTGPGNTIYF. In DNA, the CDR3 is TGTGCCAGCAGTGAATATGGGACAGGGCCTGGAAACACCATATATTTT. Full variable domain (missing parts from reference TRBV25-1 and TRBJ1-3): EADIYQTPRYLVIGTGKKITLECSQTMGHDKMYWYQQDPGMELHLIHYSYGVNSTEKGDLSSESTVSRIRTEHFPLTLESARPSHTSQYLCASSEYGTGPGNTIYFGEGSWLTVV.

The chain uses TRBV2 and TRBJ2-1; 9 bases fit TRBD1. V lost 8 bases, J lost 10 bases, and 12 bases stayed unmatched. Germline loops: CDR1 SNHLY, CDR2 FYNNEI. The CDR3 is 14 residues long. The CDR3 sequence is CASGGQGRANEQFF. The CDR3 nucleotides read TGTGCCAGCGGGGGACAGGGTAGGGCCAACGAGCAGTTCTTC.